The clone carrying this T cell receptor beta chain has only a few counts. The source of the sample is a study of blood T cell repertoires in COVID-19. Whole-study context: PBMCs, B-cell-depleted T cells, or T cells were the source of the cDNA or gDNA that made up the material.

How the authors handled the data: Cell counts per sample came from amplifying reference gene primers. The data were produced by immunoSEQ multiplex PCR, yet TCRdb's version contains in-frame clones alone and is incomplete. That table gives V, J and clone size, and the DNA gave D and trimming. The sample yields approximately 70,000 clones, around three quarters seen once. Trimming cost V 2 bases and J 4 bases, with 12 bases left between them. The germline V gene has CDR1 KGHSH and CDR2 LQKENI. This CDR3 is built from 15 residues. The clonotype was recovered from a woman aged 70-85 years with acute or convalescent COVID-19. The chain combines TRBV18 with TRBJ1-3; tentatively, D is TRBD1 (5 bases). Specimen: peripheral blood. CDR3 sequence (DNA): TGTGCCAGCTCACCAGGCAACGGGGGAGGAAACACCATATATTTT. It yields the protein CASSPGNGGGNTIYF. The whole variable domain, remainder taken from reference TRBV18 and TRBJ1-3, is NAGVMQNPRHLVRRRGQEARLRCSPMKGHSHVYWYRQLPEEGLKFMVYLQKENIIDESGMPKERFSAEFPKEGPSILRIQQVVRGDSAAYFCASSPGNGGGNTIYFGEGSWLTVV.